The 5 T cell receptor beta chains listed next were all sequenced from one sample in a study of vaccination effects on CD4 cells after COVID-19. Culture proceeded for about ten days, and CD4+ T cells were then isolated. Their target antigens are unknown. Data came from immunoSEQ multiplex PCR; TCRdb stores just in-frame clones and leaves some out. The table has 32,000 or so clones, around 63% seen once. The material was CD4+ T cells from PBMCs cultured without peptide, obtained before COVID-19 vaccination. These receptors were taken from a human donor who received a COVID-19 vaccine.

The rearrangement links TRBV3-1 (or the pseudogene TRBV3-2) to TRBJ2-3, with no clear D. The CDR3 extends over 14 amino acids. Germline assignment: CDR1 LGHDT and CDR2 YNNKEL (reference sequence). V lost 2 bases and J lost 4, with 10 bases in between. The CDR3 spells CASSQWQNPDTQYF. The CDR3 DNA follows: TGTGCCAGCAGCCAATGGCAGAATCCAGATACGCAGTATTTT.

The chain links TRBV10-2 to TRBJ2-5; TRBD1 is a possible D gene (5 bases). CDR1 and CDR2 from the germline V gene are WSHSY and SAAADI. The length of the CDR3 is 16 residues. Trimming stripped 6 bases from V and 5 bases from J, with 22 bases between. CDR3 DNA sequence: TGCGCCAGCAGGGGATCTAGGGGCAGGGAAATTGAGACCCAGTACTTC. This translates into CASRGSRGREIETQYF.

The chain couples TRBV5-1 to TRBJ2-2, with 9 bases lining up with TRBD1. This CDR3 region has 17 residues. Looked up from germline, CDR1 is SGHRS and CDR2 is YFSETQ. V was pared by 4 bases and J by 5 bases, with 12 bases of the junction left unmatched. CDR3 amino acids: CASSGNRGPTRTGELFF. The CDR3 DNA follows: TGCGCCAGCAGCGGGAACAGGGGGCCTACGCGAACCGGGGAGCTGTTTTTT.

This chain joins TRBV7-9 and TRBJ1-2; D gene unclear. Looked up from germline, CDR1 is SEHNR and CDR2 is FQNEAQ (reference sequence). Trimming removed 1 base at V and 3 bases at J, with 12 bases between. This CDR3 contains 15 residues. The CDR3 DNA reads TGTGCCAGCAGCTTAGTAGGCAGCCCCTACTATGGCTACACCTTC. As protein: CASSLVGSPYYGYTF.

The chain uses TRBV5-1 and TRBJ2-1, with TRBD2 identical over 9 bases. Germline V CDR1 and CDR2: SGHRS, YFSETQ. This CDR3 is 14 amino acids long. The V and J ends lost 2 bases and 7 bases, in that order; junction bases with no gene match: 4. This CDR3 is CASSFGGGGNEQFF. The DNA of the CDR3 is TGCGCCAGCAGCTTCGGCGGGGGGGGTAATGAGCAGTTCTTC.